The next 26 T cell receptor beta chains were all read from a single sample in a study of OX40 agonist ivuxolimab in advanced cancers. Clones were read by immunoSEQ multiplex PCR, and TCRdb kept only the in-frame ones, dropping some. This table holds around 40,000 clones, approximately 80% found once. The sequencing here drew on CD4+ or CD8+ T cells sorted from blood, taken in a trial of the OX40 agonist ivuxolimab. The receptors come from an adult with an advanced solid tumor such as melanoma, head and neck, liver or kidney cancer.

This clone was counted a few times. The chain carries TRBV28 and TRBJ2-3, with TRBD2 identical over 8 bases. The length of the CDR3 is 14 residues. After removal of 4 bases from V and 11 bases from J, the junction contained 11 bases not matched to a gene. Germline V gene lookup returns CDR1 MDHEN and CDR2 SYDVKM. CDR3 protein: CASSSGTRGYEQYF. The DNA of the CDR3 is TGTGCCAGCAGTTCGGGGACTAGGGGGTACGAGCAGTATTTT.

The chain has TRBV7-9 and TRBJ2-7; 14 bases are a match to TRBD2. Germline loops: CDR1 SEHNR, CDR2 FQNEAQ (reference sequence). The CDR3 has 18 amino acids. The V and J ends lost 0 bases and 5 bases, in that order; junction bases with no gene match: 9. CDR3 nucleotides: TGTGCCAGCAGCTTAGCGGGCCTCGGGACTAGCGGGAGAAACGAGCAGTACTTC. This encodes CASSLAGLGTSGRNEQYF.

The J gene is TRBJ2-7, the V gene TRBV28; TRBD2 matches 15 bases. Germline CDR1 MDHEN, CDR2 SYDVKM. V shed 4 bases, J shed 6 bases, and the junction held 4 bases outside the gene matches. This CDR3 is 15 amino acids long. The CDR3 loop reads CASSSRGLAGGEQYF. The CDR3 coding sequence is TGTGCCAGCAGTTCTAGGGGACTAGCGGGAGGCGAGCAGTACTTC.

The gene calls are TRBV2 and TRBJ2-7, with D perhaps TRBD1 (6 bases). In germline, CDR1 is SNHLY, CDR2 FYNNEI. With 2 bases removed from V and 0 bases from J, the gap between germline ends came to 11 bases. This CDR3 spans 15 amino acids. CDR3 sequence: CASSEIWTVSYEQYF. The CDR3 bases are TGTGCCAGCAGTGAAATTTGGACAGTCTCCTACGAGCAGTACTTC.

This clone was seen only once. CDR3 sequence: CASSVAGGAYEQYF. Written as DNA, the CDR3 is TGTGCCAGTAGCGTAGCGGGGGGGGCCTACGAGCAGTACTTC. The chain couples TRBV19 to TRBJ2-7; 11 bases fit TRBD2. J lost 2 bases, V lost 6 bases, and 3 bases had no gene match. The germline V gene encodes CDR1 LNHDA and CDR2 SQIVND (reference sequence). This CDR3 comprises 14 residues.

The rearrangement joins TRBV10-2 to TRBJ1-1; D ambiguous. There are 11 residues in the CDR3. Trimming cost V 6 bases and J 1 base, with 3 bases left between them. Germline loops: CDR1 WSHSY, CDR2 SAAADI. The DNA for the CDR3 is TGCGCCAGCAGGGAGAACACTGAAGCTTTCTTT. This codes for CASRENTEAFF.

This clone appeared a few times. The rearrangement uses TRBV6-4 and TRBJ2-3; 7 bases agree with TRBD2. CDR3 size: 15 residues. Trimming removed 2 bases from V and 2 bases from J; junction bases left unmatched: 4. Germline CDR1 is MRHNA and CDR2 is SNTAGT. CDR3 DNA sequence: TGTGCCAGCAGTGACATAGGGAGGGTCACAGATACGCAGTATTTT. This encodes CASSDIGRVTDTQYF.

This chain joins TRBV7-2 and TRBJ2-5; 9 nucleotides line up with TRBD1. Germline loops: CDR1 SGHTA, CDR2 FQGNSA. The CDR3 covers 15 residues. V gave up 1 base and J gave up 5 bases; unmatched junction bases: 5. In DNA, the CDR3 is TGTGCCAGCAGCTTAGGGGGACAGGGAGGTGAGACCCAGTACTTC. Translated: CASSLGGQGGETQYF.

The gene calls are TRBV14 and TRBJ2-3, with D perhaps matching TRBD1 (6 bases). The CDR3 sequence is 14 residues long. Per germline, CDR1 SGHDN and CDR2 FVKESK. V lost 3 bases, J lost 3 bases, and 10 bases lay in between. The CDR3 loop reads CASSQGAGTDTQYF. The CDR3 DNA reads TGTGCCAGCAGCCAGGGGGCTGGAACAGATACGCAGTATTTT.

This clone occurred a few times. The chain recombines TRBV19 with TRBJ2-1; 8 nucleotides line up with TRBD2. Germline lookup yields CDR1 LNHDA and CDR2 SQIVND (reference sequence). CDR3 length equals 15 residues. V was clipped by 1 base and J by 9 bases; unmatched bases: 8. CDR3 residues: CASSIVSGGGSEQFF. The CDR3 DNA is TGTGCCAGTAGTATAGTATCGGGAGGGGGTAGTGAGCAGTTCTTC.

The rearrangement links TRBV5-6 to TRBJ1-4, with 7 bases identical to TRBD1. V gave up 4 bases and J gave up 8 bases; unmatched junction bases: 11. CDR1 is SGHDT and CDR2 is YYEEEE in the germline V gene. This CDR3 is 15 amino acids long. CDR3 DNA sequence: TGTGCCAGCAGCCGAGTGACAGGGAGCGCGGAAAAACTGTTTTTT. Amino acid sequence: CASSRVTGSAEKLFF.

The J gene is TRBJ1-2, the V gene TRBV7-9; D remains ambiguous. V was pared by 5 bases and J by 1 base, with 8 bases between. CDR1 and CDR2 (germline): SEHNR, FQNEAQ (reference sequence). The CDR3 spans 13 residues. CDR3 sequence: CASSPGINYGYTF. DNA for the CDR3: TGTGCCAGCAGCCCCGGAATTAACTATGGCTACACCTTC.

V gene TRBV28 combines with J gene TRBJ2-7; D is possibly TRBD1 (6 bases). Germline lookup yields CDR1 MDHEN and CDR2 SYDVKM. The CDR3 is 12 residues long. The V gene lost 2 bases and the J gene lost 4 bases, with 6 bases spanning the gap. The CDR3, as DNA: TGTGCCAGCAGTTTAAGGGGGTACGAGCAGTACTTC. It specifies CASSLRGYEQYF.

In this sample, this clone turned up once. V is TRBV5-6 and J is TRBJ2-7; no clear D gene. V was clipped by 4 bases and J by 0 bases, with 2 bases between them. Germline CDR1 is SGHDT and CDR2 is YYEEEE. The CDR3 length is 11 residues. CDR3 sequence: CASSVSYEQYF. The CDR3 DNA sequence: TGTGCCAGCAGCGTCTCCTACGAGCAGTACTTC. Combining the CDR3 with reference TRBV5-6 and TRBJ2-7 gives the whole variable domain DAGVTQSPTHLIKTRGQQVTLRCSPKSGHDTVSWYQQALGQGPQFIFQYYEEEERQRGNFPDRFSGHQFPNYSSELNVNALLLGDSALYLCASSVSYEQYFGPGTRLTVT.

This clone was recorded a few times. The rearrangement joins TRBV28 to TRBJ1-2; 9 bases are shared with TRBD1. Per germline, CDR1 MDHEN and CDR2 SYDVKM. The CDR3 runs 12 residues. J was trimmed by 8 bases and V by 4 bases; bases with no gene match: 2. CDR3 in DNA: TGTGCCAGCAGTTGGGACAGGGACGGCTACACCTTC. Its translation: CASSWDRDGYTF.

The chain recombines TRBV5-1 with TRBJ2-2, with 9 bases fitting TRBD1. The CDR3 extends over 16 amino acids. Germline trimming cut 0 bases from V and 7 bases from J; bases unmatched to any gene: 7. Germline CDR1 is SGHRS and CDR2 is YFSETQ. Here the CDR3 DNA reads TGCGCCAGCAGCTTGGTGGGGACAGGGTCAGGCGGGGAGCTGTTTTTT. It yields the protein CASSLVGTGSGGELFF.

This chain links TRBV28 with TRBJ2-5; 9 nucleotides line up with TRBD2. Trimming took 1 base from V and 7 from J; bases not matched to a gene: 10. Germline CDR1 is MDHEN and CDR2 is SYDVKM. The CDR3 spans 16 residues. As DNA, the CDR3 is TGTGCCAGCAGTTTATTCAGATTAGTGACTAGCGGGACCCAGTACTTC. It yields the protein CASSLFRLVTSGTQYF.

The J gene is TRBJ1-5, the V gene TRBV27; no clear D gene. V was cut by 5 bases and J by 2 bases, with 13 bases left in between. CDR3 size: 15 residues. Germline CDR1 and CDR2: MNHEY and SMNVEV (reference sequence). The CDR3 DNA is TGTGCCAGCAGTCCCTGGAGCGGGGGCAATCAGCCCCAGCATTTT. This sequence encodes CASSPWSGGNQPQHF.

CDR3 sequence reads: CASSRVDRGGDEQFF. As DNA, the CDR3 is TGCGCCAGCAGCCGCGTGGACAGGGGGGGGGATGAGCAGTTCTTC. The chain recombines TRBV4-1 with TRBJ2-1, with 10 nucleotides matching TRBD1. Trimming took 4 bases from V and 8 from J; bases not matched to a gene: 8. Per germline, CDR1 MGHRA and CDR2 YSYEKL. The CDR3 spans 15 residues.

V is TRBV5-1 and J is TRBJ2-3, with D perhaps matching TRBD1 or TRBD2 (7 bases each). Germline CDR1 SGHRS, CDR2 YFSETQ. The CDR3 consists of 16 residues. Trimming pared 4 bases from V and 1 base from J, leaving 16 bases between. CDR3 DNA sequence: TGCGCCAGCAGCCAGCTACCAGGGGGGGGCACAGATACGCAGTATTTT. Translation: CASSQLPGGGTDTQYF.

This sequence joins TRBV13 and TRBJ2-1; maybe TRBD2 (5 bases). The CDR3 loop spans 13 amino acids. V gave up 5 bases and J gave up 3 bases, with 8 bases separating them. CDR1 PRHDT and CDR2 FYEKMQ come from the germline V gene (reference sequence). The CDR3 loop is CASSTRDYNEQFF. The CDR3 DNA reads as TGTGCCAGCAGCACCCGGGACTACAATGAGCAGTTCTTC.

The chain uses TRBV6-1 and TRBJ2-7, with 10 bases identical to TRBD2. The germline CDR1 and CDR2 sequences are MNHNS and SASEGT. The CDR3 length is 16 residues. The trim removed 0 bases at V and 3 bases at J, leaving 5 bases unmatched. The CDR3 loop reads CASSEAVAGGLYEQYF. The CDR3 nucleotides are TGTGCCAGCAGTGAAGCGGTAGCGGGAGGTCTCTACGAGCAGTACTTC.

CDR3 in amino acids: CASSLVAASADTQYF. CDR3 nucleotide sequence: TGTGCCAGCAGCTTAGTAGCGGCCTCCGCAGATACGCAGTATTTT. J is TRBJ2-3 and V is TRBV11-3; a weak D match, TRBD2 (6 bases). The CDR3 has 15 residues. V lost 1 base and J 4 bases, leaving 12 bases between the germline ends. The germline V gene has CDR1 SGHNT and CDR2 YENEEA.

The sample holds one count of this clone. V gene TRBV7-9 combines with J gene TRBJ1-1; 7 bases agree with TRBD1. The V and J ends lost 1 base and 7 bases, in that order; junction bases with no gene match: 0. The CDR3 length is 12 residues. The germline CDR1 and CDR2 sequences are SEHNR and FQNEAQ (reference sequence). CDR3 residues: CASSLGTGEAFF. The CDR3 DNA sequence: TGTGCCAGCAGCTTAGGGACAGGTGAAGCTTTCTTT.

This rearrangement joins TRBV9 to TRBJ1-4; TRBD1 might be the D (6 bases). The ends were cut back, 3 bases at V and 6 bases at J, with 18 bases in the middle. The V gene's germline CDR1 is SGDLS and CDR2 YYNGEE. The CDR3 extends over 16 amino acids. The CDR3, as DNA: TGTGCCAGCAGCGCCCTTTTGGACAGCGCCTATGAAAAACTGTTTTTT. Encoded protein: CASSALLDSAYEKLFF.

A note on this clone: The sample carries other DNA sequences with the same CDR3. V usage is TRBV11-2 and J usage is TRBJ2-7; either TRBD1 or TRBD2 may fit D (5 bases each). The CDR3 is 12 amino acids. Germline CDR1 reads SGHAT; CDR2 reads FQNNGV. V was trimmed by 3 bases and J by 4 bases, leaving 7 bases between them. The CDR3 loop reads CASSFGGYEQYF. The CDR3 DNA is TGTGCCAGCAGCTTTGGGGGTTACGAGCAGTACTTC.